Shown below are 28 T cell receptor beta chains from a single sample sequenced in a study of T cell repertoires in cytomegalovirus infection. For these receptors, no antigen is known. TCRdb re-derived calls from the reads in MiXCR, one entry per CDR3 protein. In the table there are about 830,000 distinct CDR3 sequences, around a third of which are singletons. Here the sequenced sample was cultured CD8+ T cells from PBMCs, taken from culture after CMV antigen stimulation. The receptors stem from a human donor in good health (CMV status not recorded). Some clones in this sample may be carry-over from other donors' samples.

The V gene is TRBV15, the J gene TRBJ2-5; perhaps TRBD2 as D (5 bases). CDR3 length: 15 amino acids. V was cut by 3 bases and J by 4 bases, with 15 bases left in between. The V gene's germline CDR1 is LNHNV and CDR2 YYDKDF (reference sequence). CDR3 nucleotides: TGTGCCACCAGCAGGAGCAGAGGAGGTGGAGAGACCCAGTACTTC. Translated, it gives CATSRSRGGGETQYF.

The V and J genes are TRBV19 and TRBJ1-6; the D gene is possibly TRBD1 (5 bases). V was cut by 1 base and J by 8 bases, with 15 bases left in between. Germline V gene lookup returns CDR1 LNHDA and CDR2 SQIVND (reference sequence). There are 16 residues in the CDR3. The chain's CDR3 is CASSIVYRGTDSPLHF. The DNA of the CDR3 is TGTGCCAGTAGTATAGTATATCGGGGCACGGATTCACCCCTCCACTTT.

The chain joins TRBV27 to TRBJ2-3, with D unclear. Between the trimmed V and J ends, which lost 5 bases and 5 bases, there was a span of 8 bases. This CDR3 is 12 amino acids long. The germline V gene has CDR1 MNHEY and CDR2 SMNVEV (reference sequence). This CDR3 is CASSGNVDTQYF. DNA for the CDR3: TGTGCCAGCAGTGGGAATGTAGATACGCAGTATTTT.

In its sample, this clonotype was seen a few times. The genes are TRBV28 and TRBJ2-3, with D perhaps given as TRBD1 or TRBD2 (5 bases each). This CDR3 has 15 amino acids. Germline CDR1 reads MDHEN; CDR2 reads SYDVKM. Trimming pared 5 bases from V and 0 bases from J, leaving 12 bases between. This chain's CDR3 is CASSDLGRSTDTQYF. The CDR3 coding sequence is TGTGCCAGCAGTGACTTGGGACGTAGCACAGATACGCAGTATTTT.

Only a few counts were recorded for this clonotype. The chain recombines TRBV4-1 with TRBJ1-4; no firm D call. The CDR3 runs 15 residues. The germline gives CDR1 MGHRA, CDR2 YSYEKL. Trimming left V 3 bases short and J 6 bases short, with 14 bases between. The CDR3, as DNA: TGCGCCAGCAGCCACGGACCCGAGGCGGATGAAAAACTGTTTTTT. Translation gives CASSHGPEADEKLFF.

This clonotype was found once. This chain uses TRBV23-1 with TRBJ2-7, with D possibly TRBD1 on 6 matching bases. TRBV23-1 is assigned to the ORF class and has an uncertain function. Trimming took 7 bases from V and 3 from J, leaving 16 bases between them. CDR3 size: 14 residues. CDR3 in amino acids: CASTPGVPFYEQYV. Here the CDR3 DNA reads TGCGCCAGCACTCCAGGGGTACCCTTCTACGAGCAGTACGTC.

The chain uses TRBV7-9 and TRBJ1-2, with a weak D call TRBD1 (5 bases). Per germline, CDR1 SEHNR and CDR2 FQNEAQ (reference sequence). The CDR3 contains 16 residues. With 5 bases removed from V and 6 bases from J, the gap between germline ends came to 22 bases. The CDR3 coding sequence is TGTGCCAGCAGCCCAGCATGGGGGGGAGGAGCGGATGGCTACACCTTC. Its protein is CASSPAWGGGADGYTF.

In this sample, this clonotype turned up a few times. The chain combines TRBV24-1 with TRBJ2-3; D might be TRBD2 (7 bases). CDR1 and CDR2 (germline): KGHDR, SFDVKD. This CDR3 spans 11 amino acids. V was trimmed by 9 bases and J by 7 bases, leaving 10 bases between them. The CDR3 DNA follows: TGTGCCACCGAGGGGGGGAATACGCAGTATTTT. Encoded protein: CATEGGNTQYF.

This clonotype has just one count. V usage is TRBV27 and J usage is TRBJ2-3; 13 bases align to TRBD2. The CDR3 is made up of 22 amino acids. Germline trimming cut 1 base from V and 0 bases from J; bases unmatched to any gene: 16. CDR1 MNHEY and CDR2 SMNVEV come from the germline V gene (reference sequence). The CDR3 sequence is CASSLLGRAPGLAGISTDTQYF. The CDR3 DNA is TGTGCCAGCAGTTTATTGGGCAGGGCACCGGGACTAGCGGGGATAAGCACAGATACGCAGTATTTT.

This clonotype showed up just once. The chain links TRBV4-1 to TRBJ1-6; maybe TRBD1 (5 bases). The CDR3 runs 17 residues. V lost 5 bases and J 7 bases, leaving 21 bases between the germline ends. CDR1 is MGHRA, CDR2 YSYEKL, per germline. The CDR3 is CASSLSPTGTGNSPLHF. The CDR3 DNA follows: TGCGCCAGCAGCTTATCGCCCACCGGGACGGGGAATTCACCCCTCCACTTT.

The chain couples TRBV27 to TRBJ2-2; D remains unclear. Deletions cut 3 bases from V and 1 base from J, with 15 bases between. The germline V gene encodes CDR1 MNHEY and CDR2 SMNVEV (reference sequence). CDR3 length: 17 residues. This chain's CDR3 is CASSFAAVGRNTGELFF. CDR3 DNA: TGTGCCAGCAGTTTCGCAGCCGTCGGTAGGAACACCGGGGAGCTGTTTTTT.

The V gene is TRBV19, the J gene TRBJ1-4; D remains ambiguous. This CDR3 contains 16 residues. V was pared by 5 bases and J by 6 bases, with 19 bases between. Germline V lookup: CDR1 LNHDA, CDR2 SQIVND (reference sequence). CDR3 protein: CASSPQLWSRDEKLFF. CDR3 in DNA: TGTGCCAGTAGTCCACAGTTGTGGAGTAGGGATGAAAAACTGTTTTTT.

There are a few counts of this clonotype. J is TRBJ2-1 and V is TRBV7-6, with TRBD1 as a possible D gene (5 bases). Per germline, CDR1 SGHVS and CDR2 FNYEAQ. V was clipped by 5 bases and J by 3 bases, with 20 bases between them. The CDR3 runs 17 residues. This chain's CDR3 is CASSPITDSHIYNEQFF. In DNA, the CDR3 is TGTGCCAGCAGCCCGATAACAGACAGCCACATCTACAATGAGCAGTTCTTC.

The chain links TRBV7-8 to TRBJ2-1; 8 nucleotides match TRBD2. The CDR3 is 18 amino acids. Germline CDR1 SGHVS, CDR2 FQNEAQ. V dropped 3 bases and J dropped 7; count of bases not matched to a gene: 17. The CDR3 DNA reads TGTGCCAGCAGCTTGGTGAAGGGTAGCGGGGCCCCGCGGAATGAGCAGTTCTTC. This gives the protein CASSLVKGSGAPRNEQFF.

This clonotype has a handful of counts. The chain combines TRBV6-5 with TRBJ1-3, with TRBD1 matching 7 bases. The CDR3 sequence is 17 residues long. Germline V gives CDR1 MNHEY, CDR2 SVGAGI. Trimming removed 0 bases from V and 3 bases from J; junction bases left unmatched: 8. CDR3 bases: TGTGCCAGCAGTTACTCGGGGGCACAGGGGAATGGAAACACCATATATTTT. Its translation: CASSYSGAQGNGNTIYF.

This clonotype was counted a few times. The chain couples TRBV6-6 to TRBJ1-1; tentative D call: TRBD1 (6 bases). Trimming left V 5 bases short and J 1 base short, with 14 bases between. The CDR3 length is 15 residues. Germline assignment: CDR1 MNHNY and CDR2 SVGAGI (reference sequence). DNA of the CDR3: TGTGCCAGCAGTGCGGGGGGGCCTTCGAACACTGAAGCTTTCTTT. Residues: CASSAGGPSNTEAFF.

The chain links TRBV7-2 to TRBJ2-1, with D perhaps matching TRBD2 (6 bases). Germline V gives CDR1 SGHTA, CDR2 FQGNSA. This CDR3 has 15 residues. V lost 6 bases, J lost 6 bases, and 18 bases lay in between. CDR3 nucleotides: TGTGCCAGCAGTTACCTCCAGGAGGGGCGCAATGAGCAGTTCTTC. Amino acids: CASSYLQEGRNEQFF.

Details on this clonotype: One end of the junction varies from germline; a read error may be responsible. The chain carries TRBV4-2 and TRBJ2-1, with TRBD2 matching 9 bases. Germline V gene lookup returns CDR1 LGHNA and CDR2 YNFKEQ. The CDR3 sequence is 16 residues long. This CDR3 reads CASSPGRGGPGYEQFF. The DNA for the CDR3 is TGTGCCAGCAGCCCGGGGCGGGGGGGGCCGGGCTATGAGCAGTTCTTT.

The V call is TRBV7-6, the J call TRBJ2-1; D may correspond to TRBD1 or TRBD2 (6 bases each). Germline V lookup: CDR1 SGHVS, CDR2 FNYEAQ. Trimming shortened V by 0 bases and J by 9 bases, and 15 bases separated the two germline ends. The CDR3 runs to 15 residues. The CDR3 DNA follows: TGTGCCAGCAGCTTAGCGGGGGGCTCCGGGGGTGAGCAGTTCTTC. Protein sequence: CASSLAGGSGGEQFF.

Only a few counts were recorded for this clonotype. The chain combines TRBV27 with TRBJ2-7; D is perhaps TRBD2 (5 bases). Germline-derived CDR1 and CDR2 are MNHEY and SMNVEV (reference sequence). The CDR3 covers 14 residues. Trimming left V 7 bases short and J 2 bases short, with 15 bases between. The CDR3 bases are TGTGCCAGCACCAAGAGAGGGTGGCCCTACGAGCAGTACTTC. It yields the protein CASTKRGWPYEQYF.

CDR3 protein: CASSEGDWQSTDTQHF. CDR3 nucleotide sequence: TGTGCCAGCAGCGAGGGGGACTGGCAAAGCACAGATACGCAGCATTTT. The chain has TRBV9 and TRBJ2-3; D possibly corresponds to TRBD1 (6 bases). The end of the DNA is better explained by TRBJ1-5, so the J call may be wrong. The germline gives CDR1 SGDLS, CDR2 YYNGEE. The CDR3 totals 16 residues.

This clonotype was observed many times. This rearrangement joins TRBV7-9 to TRBJ1-1; no definite D call. The CDR3 length is 14 residues. Deletions cut 4 bases from V and 3 bases from J, with 12 bases between. Germline values: CDR1 SEHNR, CDR2 FQNEAQ (reference sequence). The CDR3, as DNA: TGTGCCAGCAGCTACCTACAAACACACACTGAAGCTTTCTTT. This translates into CASSYLQTHTEAFF.

There are a few counts of this clonotype. This chain connects TRBV7-6 to TRBJ2-1; perhaps TRBD2 as D (5 bases). Trimming took 2 bases from V and 6 from J, leaving 14 bases between them. The CDR3 covers 15 residues. Germline-derived CDR1 and CDR2 are SGHVS and FNYEAQ. The CDR3 bases are TGTGCCAGCAGCTTAAGACTTGGACTGTTCAATGAGCAGTTCTTC. Translated, it gives CASSLRLGLFNEQFF.

This rearrangement joins TRBV4-3 to TRBJ2-3; a possible D gene is TRBD1 (5 bases). The CDR3 contains 16 residues. Germline assignment: CDR1 LGHNA and CDR2 YSLEER. Trimming took 0 bases from V and 4 from J, leaving 14 bases between them. The CDR3 sequence: CASSQEVSGASDTQYF. CDR3 bases: TGCGCCAGCAGCCAAGAGGTTAGTGGGGCCTCAGATACGCAGTATTTT.

This clonotype was observed a few times. V gene TRBV7-9 combines with J gene TRBJ1-6; D remains ambiguous. The CDR3 is 16 residues long. Germline assignment: CDR1 SEHNR and CDR2 FQNEAQ (reference sequence). With 5 bases removed from V and 5 bases from J, the gap between germline ends came to 16 bases. The CDR3 is CASSHDTTPDNSPLHF. CDR3 bases: TGTGCCAGCAGCCATGACACAACACCAGATAATTCACCCCTCCACTTT.

This sequence joins TRBV24-1 and TRBJ2-2, with D uncertain. Germline values: CDR1 KGHDR, CDR2 SFDVKD. The V end was cut by 4 bases, the J end by 3 bases, with 11 bases between. The length of the CDR3 is 15 residues. The CDR3 region has the DNA TGTGCCACCAGTGACTCTCAGGAGTACACCGGGGAGCTGTTTTTT. Protein: CATSDSQEYTGELFF.

The rearrangement joins TRBV7-4 to TRBJ2-1; the D call may be TRBD1 or TRBD2 (5 bases each). This CDR3 spans 15 amino acids. Germline CDR1 and CDR2: SGHVT and SQSDAQ. V shed 1 base and J shed 2 bases, with 9 bases lying between them. The CDR3 nucleotides are TGTGCCAGCAGCTTAGGGGACCCGACCTACAATGAGCAGTTCTTC. It encodes CASSLGDPTYNEQFF.

This clonotype has more than one count but fewer than ten. The chain employs TRBV11-2 and TRBJ2-7; D is unresolved. CDR1 SGHAT and CDR2 FQNNGV come from the germline V gene. Trimming pared 1 base from V and 2 bases from J, leaving 12 bases between. This CDR3 is 15 amino acids long. The CDR3 region is CASSLGIGTTYEQYF. The CDR3 DNA reads TGTGCCAGCAGCTTAGGCATCGGCACGACCTACGAGCAGTACTTC.